The 5 T cell receptor beta chains given below trace back to one sample, sequenced in a study of control samples from healthy donors and cancer patients (dated by TCRdb to about 2020). Library prep was done by the immunoSEQ multiplex PCR assay. Here the immuneACCESS table is served through TCRdb, limited to in-frame sequences with V and J called. Missing clones are a known gap in these copies; in checked studies unresolved V genes cover under half, and the rest lacks a known reason. The sample table records about 180,000 clones; around 91% of these occur just once. Approximately 1.5% of the sample goes to the ten largest clones. The sequenced sample was blood. These receptor sequences come from a woman between 45 and 65 years old in good health.

The V call is TRBV19, the J call TRBJ2-7, with D unresolved. This CDR3 comprises 10 residues. Trimming cost V 7 bases and J 5 bases, with 6 bases left between them. Germline CDR1 is LNHDA and CDR2 is SQIVND (reference sequence). This CDR3 reads CASIPHEQYF. The CDR3 DNA is TGTGCCAGTATCCCCCACGAGCAGTACTTC.

V is TRBV30 and J is TRBJ1-6; 10 nucleotides line up with TRBD1. Germline-derived CDR1 and CDR2 are GTSNPN and SVGIG (reference sequence). CDR3 length: 16 amino acids. Trimming at V came to 3 bases and at J to 0 bases, leaving 2 bases not matched to a gene. The CDR3 here is CAWSWTGGSYNSPLHF. CDR3 in DNA: TGTGCCTGGAGCTGGACAGGGGGCTCCTATAATTCACCCCTCCACTTT.

V is TRBV7-9 and J is TRBJ2-7; D perhaps matches TRBD1 (6 bases). Germline-derived CDR1 and CDR2 are SEHNR and FQNEAQ (reference sequence). V was clipped by 7 bases and J by 3 bases, with 16 bases between them. The CDR3 length is 14 residues. The CDR3 spells CASMSDRSSYEQYF. CDR3 sequence (DNA): TGTGCCAGCATGTCAGACAGGTCGAGCTACGAGCAGTACTTC.

J is TRBJ2-4 and V is TRBV3-1 (or the pseudogene TRBV3-2); possibly TRBD2 for D (5 bases). Trimming took 0 bases from V and 1 from J, leaving 13 bases between them. The CDR3 sequence is 17 residues long. The germline CDR1 and CDR2 sequences are LGHDT and YNNKEL (reference sequence). The CDR3 DNA reads as TGTGCCAGCAGCCAAGAGTTAGGAGCGGCCGCCAAAAACATTCAGTACTTC. Its translation is CASSQELGAAAKNIQYF.

J is TRBJ1-1 and V is TRBV10-3, with 7 positions matching TRBD1. Germline lookup yields CDR1 ENHRY and CDR2 SYGVKD. The CDR3 extends over 14 amino acids. V lost 6 bases and J lost 1; bases outside the gene matches: 5. The CDR3 DNA reads TGTGCCATCAGAGCAGGGGGAACGAACACTGAAGCTTTCTTT. This sequence encodes CAIRAGGTNTEAFF.